This T cell receptor (beta chain) was captured by sequencing in a study of blood T cells in healthy people across ages. The CDR3 covers 14 residues. Trimming cost V 3 bases and J 2 bases, with 8 bases left between them. Germline loops: CDR1 MNHEY, CDR2 SMNVEV (reference sequence). A second roughly 6 to 11 cycle PCR used barcoded and J-beta primers. TCRdb re-called the 5' RACE reads with MiXCR, one entry per CDR3 protein. This sample carries around 1,000,000 distinct CDR3 sequences, 20% to 25% of them seen once, and the ten largest clones take 0.65% to 0.75%. In addition, the sample was reused for a study of T cells of mothers and their children. From that report: A few healthy Caucasian mothers served as donors, and their six children did as well.

The material sequenced was blood. J is TRBJ1-5 and V is TRBV27, with D unresolved. The clonotype originates from a girl aged 2-10 years in good health. CDR3 sequence reads: CASSLPMGNQPQHF. DNA of the CDR3: TGTGCCAGCAGTTTGCCGATGGGCAATCAGCCCCAGCATTTT.